A selection of T cell receptor beta chains follows, all from one sample in a study of STAT3 mutations in large granular lymphocyte leukemia. Only in-frame clones appear in the TCRdb table, and some are missing; sequencing was by immunoSEQ multiplex PCR. The profile covers some 2,000 clones, with roughly 60% appearing a single time and about 81% taken by the ten largest. Specimen: peripheral blood mononuclear cells. The receptor set was obtained from a man aged 55 to 70 with T-cell large granular lymphocyte leukemia. Some clones in this sample may be carry-over from other donors' samples. Each CDR3 is given with its conserved first and last residue. The order of the fields is J gene, V gene, D gene, clone size, CDR3 DNA, CDR3 protein. A D gene is named only where the DNA matches it firmly. Where a row states a size, it is once, few, many or the class of an expanded clone; other rows omit it.

>TRBJ1-1|TRBV5-4|NA|NA
TGTGCCAGCAGCTCCAGCGGGGGACGTATGAACACTGAAGCTTTCTTT
CASSSSGGRMNTEAFF
>TRBJ1-6|TRBV5-4|NA|NA
TGTGCCAGCAGCCCCGACAGCTCTACCCCTTCACCCCTCCACTTT
CASSPDSSTPSPLHF
>TRBJ1-6|TRBV7-8|NA|NA
TGTGCCAGCAGGGGCTCCTATAATTCACCCCTCCACTTT
CASRGSYNSPLHF
>TRBJ2-5|TRBV18|NA|NA
TGTGCCAGCTCACCTCCGGCCCAAACTCTGGAGACCCAGTACTTC
CASSPPAQTLETQYF
>TRBJ2-5|TRBV18|NA|NA
TGTGCCAGCTCACCAGGTACGGATGAGACCCAGTACTTC
CASSPGTDETQYF
>TRBJ1-2|TRBV30|NA|NA
TGTGCCTGGAGTGTAAGGCTGGAAAGTGGCTACACCTTC
CAWSVRLESGYTF
>TRBJ1-6|TRBV5-1|NA|few
TGCGCCAGCAGCGAGGCGGGGGTCTCTCTTCTTAATTCACCCCTCCACTTT
CASSEAGVSLLNSPLHF
>TRBJ2-7|TRBV30|TRBD2|NA
TGTGCCTGGAGACAGACTAGCGCCTACGAGCAGTACTTC
CAWRQTSAYEQYF
>TRBJ1-2|TRBV7-9|NA|NA
TGTGCCAGCAGCTTTGATAAGAGTGGCTACACCTTC
CASSFDKSGYTF
>TRBJ1-4|TRBV5-6|NA|few
TGTGCCAGCAGCTTGCTTGGGACAAAGATTAATGAAAAACTGTTTTTT
CASSLLGTKINEKLFF
>TRBJ1-6|TRBV5-1|NA|NA
TGCGCCAGCAGTGAAGGCGGACCCCTCCACTTT
CASSEGGPLHF
>TRBJ2-5|TRBV9|NA|NA
TGTGCCAGCAGCACCGGTATCCAAGAGACCCAGTACTTC
CASSTGIQETQYF
>TRBJ2-7|TRBV18|NA|NA
TGTGCCAGCTCACCAGTCCACGAGCAGTACTTC
CASSPVHEQYF
>TRBJ1-6|TRBV7-9|NA|few
TGTGCCAGCAGCCCCCCGGGGTCCTATAATTCACCCCTCCACTTT
CASSPPGSYNSPLHF
>TRBJ1-1|TRBV29-1|NA|NA
TGCAGCGTTGTACTGAACACTGAAGCTTTCTTT
CSVVLNTEAFF
>TRBJ1-5|TRBV29-1|NA|medium-sized
TGCAGCGTTGATAGGGGGAATAGCAATCAGCCCCAGCATTTT
CSVDRGNSNQPQHF
>TRBJ2-7|TRBV11-2|TRBD2|NA
TGTGCCAGCAGCTTAGGGTTTACTAGCGGAGTTCATTACGAGCAGTACTTC
CASSLGFTSGVHYEQYF
>TRBJ2-5|TRBV6-5|NA|NA
TGTGCCAGCACCGACGGTGGGGTAGGAACAGAGACCCAGTACTTC
CASTDGGVGTETQYF
>TRBJ1-2|TRBV10-3|NA|NA
TGTGCCATCAGTGAGTCGGTGGAGGGGAACTATGGCTACACCTTC
CAISESVEGNYGYTF
>TRBJ1-4|TRBV7-9|NA|NA
TGTGCCAGCAGCTTAGGTGAAGCGGGGCAGGAAAAACTGTTTTTT
CASSLGEAGQEKLFF
>TRBJ1-4|TRBV30|NA|NA
TGTGCCTGGCAGGGACGGACTAATGAAAAACTGTTTTTT
CAWQGRTNEKLFF
>TRBJ1-5|TRBV7-2|TRBD1|NA
TGTGCCAGCAGCACGACAGGGGGCGCGGGCAATCAGCCCCAGCATTTT
CASSTTGGAGNQPQHF
>TRBJ2-7|TRBV5-1|NA|NA
TGCGCCAGCAGCCCTCCAGCCCAGAGCTCCTACGAGCAGTACTTC
CASSPPAQSSYEQYF
>TRBJ2-3|TRBV4-3|TRBD1|NA
TGCGCCAGCAGCCTCCTCGGACAGGGGAGCACAGATACGCAGTATTTT
CASSLLGQGSTDTQYF
>TRBJ2-1|TRBV7-9|NA|NA
TGTGCCAGCAGCCCGACGAACACCGGGACATGGTTGTTCTTC
CASSPTNTGTWLFF
>TRBJ1-6|TRBV7-2|NA|hyperexpanded
TGTGCCAGCAGCTTAAGGGAGGCCAGGGATTCACCCCTCCACTTT
CASSLREARDSPLHF
>TRBJ2-7|TRBV7-9|NA|NA
TGTGCCAGCAGCTTAGGTTTGGCCTACGAGCAGTACTTC
CASSLGLAYEQYF
>TRBJ2-7|TRBV19|TRBD1|medium-sized
TGTGCCAGTAGTGTCGGGACAGACACCTTTTACGAGCAGTACTTC
CASSVGTDTFYEQYF
>TRBJ1-2|TRBV29-1|TRBD1|NA
TGCAGCGTTGCGAACAGGGGTGACTATGGCTACACCTTC
CSVANRGDYGYTF